The source of this T cell receptor beta chain is a study of blood T cell repertoires in COVID-19. This clone was counted only a few times. Ages ranged from about 18 to 100 years, with residence in more than 20 US areas. The CDR3 is 12 residues long. With 7 bases removed from V and 1 base from J, the gap between germline ends came to 7 bases. TCRdb's copy holds only in-frame clones and misses some; the assay was immunoSEQ multiplex PCR. This sample carries approximately 210,000 clones, 65% to 85% of them seen once, and the ten largest clones take approximately 4.3%. The chain joins TRBV12-3 or TRBV12-4 to TRBJ1-2, with no clear D. Sequenced sample: PBMCs or T cells enriched from blood (not recorded which). The TCR comes from a young man with acute COVID-19. The DNA for the CDR3 is TGTGCCAGCAATCGGGGTAACTATGGCTACACCTTC. Its protein is CASNRGNYGYTF.